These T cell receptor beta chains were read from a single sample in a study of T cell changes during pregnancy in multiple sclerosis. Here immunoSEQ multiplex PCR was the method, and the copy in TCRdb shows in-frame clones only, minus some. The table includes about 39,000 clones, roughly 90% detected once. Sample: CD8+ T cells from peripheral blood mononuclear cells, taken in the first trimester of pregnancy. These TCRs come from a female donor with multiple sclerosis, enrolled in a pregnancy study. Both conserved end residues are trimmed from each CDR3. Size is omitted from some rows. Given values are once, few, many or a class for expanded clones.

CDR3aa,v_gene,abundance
ATPKRVRGTGFYEQY,TRBV7-9,.
ASGSSGGPADTQY,TRBV7-3,.
ASSQGLAGGRNEQF,TRBV4-3,.
ASSTSGGASWDTQY,TRBV7-9,.
ACGTGEPEAF,TRBV30,.
ASSLREQGGYNEQF,TRBV18,.
ASSLDRQGAGYNEQF,TRBV7-9,.
SVEGLETQY,TRBV29-1,.
AREGEGVVEKLF,TRBV7-4,.
ASSEQQGNTEAF,TRBV6-4,.
ASSLGLAGPDTQY,TRBV7-3,once
ASSADRQETQY,TRBV7-9,.
ASSFRVGNTEAF,TRBV5-8,.
AAGQGATDFTDTQY,TRBV10-3,.
ASSRELGGDEQY,TRBV7-6,.
ASSPGQGPGELF,TRBV7-3,.
ASSSGGTEAF,TRBV16,.
ATSVYRQGDSPLH,TRBV15,few
ASSEFPTPPTQVLEQY,TRBV25-1,.
ASSPILTSGGADTDTQY,TRBV7-8,.
ASRDRFYEQY,TRBV5-1,.
ASSPLTNPYEQY,TRBV14,.
ASSPTGGYEQY,TRBV7-6,.
ASSSPSQGGVSYEQY,TRBV7-2,.
AWSDPRYEQF,TRBV30,.
ASSYFVTGPYGYT,TRBV6-5,.
ASRASGGVGETQY,TRBV6-5,.
ASSVGGTGSPLH,TRBV9,once
SVITNEKLF,TRBV29-1,.
ASSLGQGADEQF,TRBV5-6,.
ASSLGLAGLLAQY,TRBV7-8,.
ASSRFGAVREANEKLF,TRBV5-1,.
ASSIGRMSGNTIY,TRBV19,once
ASSVRGRPDTQY,TRBV7-6,.
ASSLGAGPNTEAF,TRBV11-2,.
ASSVAPDSRADTQY,TRBV9,.
ASSAGTSRSYEQY,TRBV9,.
ASSAPTANYGYT,TRBV9,.
ASSLGGQGIYGYT,TRBV7-3,.
AISEGTSGTYEQY,TRBV10-3,.
ASSHATGTGANVLT,TRBV4-1,.
ASSLGQGLYGYT,TRBV7-2,.
SGSSSYEQY,TRBV29-1,.
ASSASGTSGNEQF,TRBV9,.
AWSAVTGAGELF,TRBV30,.
ASSHPRGDFSGNTIY,TRBV4-3,.
ATSGDRGNSGNTIY,TRBV15,.
ASSQSDRGNQPQH,TRBV4-1,many
ASSVGTANTGELF,TRBV9,.
ASSVNPEYNEQF,TRBV9,.
ASSLRGGALWEQY,TRBV7-2,.
ASSDRQGEGSGYT,TRBV6-4,.